This T cell receptor (beta chain) came from a study of cytomegalovirus exposure and HLA in healthy donors. Study-wide context: Most donors, 70% to 85% of over 300 genotyped, fell in the Caucasian-associated ancestry cluster.

Whole-study results and caveats: Among TCR beta chains, those listed as cytomegalovirus-associated numbered over 150.

Trimming removed 3 bases at V and 6 bases at J, with 16 bases between. Germline V gene data show CDR1 as MDHEN and CDR2 as SYDVKM. The CDR3 is 15 amino acids. Primers: 60 Vbeta forward and 13 Jbeta reverse. Produced via immunoSEQ multiplex PCR; TCRdb's table is partial and in-frame only. Seen here are about 170,000 clones, 76% observed once, and the top ten hold 0.6% to 0.95%. Turning to this clone: Its antigen is unknown.

The J gene is TRBJ2-3, the V gene TRBV28; D might be TRBD1 (5 bases). Sequencing was carried out using PBMCs. This sequence was found in a female donor in good health and CMV-seronegative. The CDR3, as DNA: TGTGCCAGCAGTTTTGAGCAGGGCCTTTGGGATACGCAGTATTTT. It specifies CASSFEQGLWDTQYF.